The next 5 T cell receptor beta chains were all read from a single sample in a study of T cells in Graves' hyperthyroidism and ophthalmopathy. TCR beta CDR3 regions were amplified from RNA. The HTBI primer set served for first-round RT-PCR of the TCR CDR3. TCRdb analysed the multiplex PCR reads with MiXCR anew, one entry per CDR3 protein. This repertoire shows hundreds of thousands of distinct CDR3 sequences, roughly an eighth found once; its top ten account for roughly 8.3%. The specimen was blood. These receptors were obtained from a young woman with Graves' hyperthyroidism.

Many counts were recorded for this clonotype. The rearrangement uses TRBV20-1 and TRBJ2-7; 9 bases map to TRBD1. CDR3 length: 14 residues. From germline, CDR1 is DFQATT and CDR2 SNEGSKA (reference sequence). The V segment lost 5 bases and the J segment 7 bases; nucleotides outside the gene matches: 12. The CDR3 region has the DNA TGCAGTGCTTTAAGACAGGGGGTTTCATGGGAGCAGTACTTC. It translates to CSALRQGVSWEQYF.

The chain links TRBV28 to TRBJ1-5; the match to TRBD1 covers 11 bases. V was clipped by 6 bases and J by 5 bases; unmatched bases: 6. Germline CDR1 and CDR2: MDHEN and SYDVKM. This CDR3 is built from 15 residues. The CDR3 spells CASRIGQGAHQPQHF. Here the CDR3 DNA reads TGTGCCAGCAGGATCGGACAGGGGGCGCATCAGCCCCAGCATTTT.

In its sample, this clonotype was seen many times. The chain carries TRBV6-2 or TRBV6-3 and TRBJ2-1, with 13 bases fitting TRBD2. From germline, CDR1 is MNHEY and CDR2 SVGEGT. The CDR3 is 21 residues long. Unmatched junction bases numbered 16, after V lost 2 bases and J lost 3 bases. CDR3 residues: CASSYQKDRTSGRRGYNEQFF. CDR3 DNA sequence: TGTGCCAGCAGTTACCAGAAAGACCGGACTAGCGGGAGAAGGGGCTACAATGAGCAGTTCTTC.

This clonotype was seen ten or more times. The rearrangement uses TRBV7-8 and TRBJ2-1; a weak D match, TRBD2 (5 bases). The germline CDR1 and CDR2 sequences are SGHVS and FQNEAQ. The CDR3 length is 17 residues. The V and J ends lost 2 bases and 3 bases respectively, with 17 bases between them. CDR3 loop: CASSLPGIGRGYNEQFF. The CDR3 DNA reads as TGTGCCAGCAGCTTACCTGGCATAGGGAGAGGCTACAATGAGCAGTTCTTC. The whole variable domain, filled in from reference TRBV7-8 and TRBJ2-1, reads GAGVSQSPRYKVAKRGQDVALRCDPISGHVSLFWYQQALGQGPEFLTYFQNEAQLDKSGLPSDRFFAERPEGSVSTLKIQRTQQEDSAVYLCASSLPGIGRGYNEQFFGPGTRLTVL.

This clonotype was detected ten times or more. The chain uses TRBV3-1 and TRBJ2-1; 11 nucleotides align to TRBD2. The CDR3 runs 15 residues. The V and J ends lost 6 bases and 3 bases, in that order; junction bases with no gene match: 4. Per the germline V gene, CDR1 is LGHDT and CDR2 is YNNKEL (reference sequence). The CDR3 here is CASSYSGGDYNEQFF. DNA of the CDR3: TGTGCCAGCAGTTATAGCGGGGGGGACTACAATGAGCAGTTCTTC.